This TCR beta chain is from a study of shared clonotypes between healthy human individuals. DNA from unsorted PBMC was sequenced on ten immunoSEQ deep assay plates. Here immunoSEQ multiplex PCR was the method, and the copy in TCRdb shows in-frame clones only, minus some. The sample includes some 500,000 clones, 70% to 80% of them seen just once. The CDR3 loop spans 15 amino acids. The V gene lost 5 bases and the J gene lost 0 bases, with 11 bases spanning the gap. Germline V gene sequence: CDR1 MNHNS, CDR2 SASEGT. The chain is built from TRBV6-1 and TRBJ2-1; D possibly corresponds to TRBD2 (6 bases). This receptor was taken from a woman aged 40 to 50 in good health. Some clones in this sample may be carry-over from other donors' samples. Sequencing was done on a sample of PBMCs. The CDR3 sequence: CASSPDGSSYNEQFF. The CDR3 DNA is TGTGCCAGCAGTCCGGACGGGAGCTCCTACAATGAGCAGTTCTTC.